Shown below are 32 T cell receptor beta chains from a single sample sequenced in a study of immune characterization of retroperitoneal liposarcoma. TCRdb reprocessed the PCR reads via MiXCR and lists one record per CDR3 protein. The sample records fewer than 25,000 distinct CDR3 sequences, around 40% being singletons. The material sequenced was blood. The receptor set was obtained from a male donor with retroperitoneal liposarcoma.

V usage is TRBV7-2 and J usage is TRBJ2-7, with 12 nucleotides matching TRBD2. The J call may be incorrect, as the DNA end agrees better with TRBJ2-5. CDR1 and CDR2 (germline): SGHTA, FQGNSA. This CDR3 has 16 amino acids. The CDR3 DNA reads TGTGCCAGCAGCTTCCGGACTAGCGGGGTGGGGGAGACCCAGTACTTC. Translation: CASSFRTSGVGETQYF.

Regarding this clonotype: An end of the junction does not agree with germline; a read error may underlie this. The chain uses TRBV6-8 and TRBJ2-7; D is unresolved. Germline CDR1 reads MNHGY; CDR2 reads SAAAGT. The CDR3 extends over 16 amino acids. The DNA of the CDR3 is TGCCCCAGCAGTTACGCCGCAAGGCTAGTGGCCTACGAGCAGTACTTC. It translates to CPSSYAARLVAYEQYF.

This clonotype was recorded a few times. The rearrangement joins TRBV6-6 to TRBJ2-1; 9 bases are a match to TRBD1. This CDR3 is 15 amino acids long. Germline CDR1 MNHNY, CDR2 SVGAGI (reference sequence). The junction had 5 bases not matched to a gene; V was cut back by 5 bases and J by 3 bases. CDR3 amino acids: CASSTRQGGYNEQFF. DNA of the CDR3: TGTGCCAGCAGTACTCGACAGGGGGGCTACAATGAGCAGTTCTTC.

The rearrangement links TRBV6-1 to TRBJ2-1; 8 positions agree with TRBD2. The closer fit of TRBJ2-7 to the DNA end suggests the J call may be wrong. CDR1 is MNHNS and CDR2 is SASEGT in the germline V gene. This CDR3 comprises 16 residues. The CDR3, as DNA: TGTGCCAGCAGCCCCCAGGTGACGGGAGGGGTAGATGAGCAGTACTTC. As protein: CASSPQVTGGVDEQYF.

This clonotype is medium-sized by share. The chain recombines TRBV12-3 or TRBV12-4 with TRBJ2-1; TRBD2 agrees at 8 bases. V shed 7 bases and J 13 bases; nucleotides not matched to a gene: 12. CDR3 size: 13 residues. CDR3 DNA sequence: TGTGCCAGCAAAGCGGGAGCCCAAGAGACCCAGTTCTTC. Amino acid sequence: CASKAGAQETQFF.

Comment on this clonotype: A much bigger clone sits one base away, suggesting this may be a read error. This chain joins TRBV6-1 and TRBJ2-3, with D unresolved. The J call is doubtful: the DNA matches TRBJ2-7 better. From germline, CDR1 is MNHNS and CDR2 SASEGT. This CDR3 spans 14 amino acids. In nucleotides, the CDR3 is TGTGTCAGCAGTTCCCATGGAGTCTCCTACGAGCAGTACTTC. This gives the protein CVSSSHGVSYEQYF.

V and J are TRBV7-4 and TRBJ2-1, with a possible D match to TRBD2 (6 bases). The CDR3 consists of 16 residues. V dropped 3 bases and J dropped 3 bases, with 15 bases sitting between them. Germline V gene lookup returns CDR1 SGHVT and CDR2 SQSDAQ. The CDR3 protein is CASSFGRQGDYNEQFF. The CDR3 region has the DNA TGTGCCAGCAGCTTTGGGAGGCAGGGTGACTACAATGAGCAGTTCTTC.

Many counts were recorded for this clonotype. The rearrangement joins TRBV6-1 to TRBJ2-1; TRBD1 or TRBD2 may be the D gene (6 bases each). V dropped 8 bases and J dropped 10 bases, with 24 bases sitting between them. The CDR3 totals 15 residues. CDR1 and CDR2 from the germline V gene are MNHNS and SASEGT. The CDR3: CASSGQGSGEDEQFF. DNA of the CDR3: TGTGCCAGCTCGGGGCAAGGGTCAGGGGAGGACGAGCAGTTCTTC.

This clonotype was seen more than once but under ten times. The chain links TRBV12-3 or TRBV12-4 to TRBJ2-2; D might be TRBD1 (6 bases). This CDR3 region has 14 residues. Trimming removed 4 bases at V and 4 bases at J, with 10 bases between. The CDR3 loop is CASSSTGSTGELFF. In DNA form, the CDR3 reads TGTGCCAGCAGTTCCACAGGGAGCACCGGGGAGCTGTTTTTT.

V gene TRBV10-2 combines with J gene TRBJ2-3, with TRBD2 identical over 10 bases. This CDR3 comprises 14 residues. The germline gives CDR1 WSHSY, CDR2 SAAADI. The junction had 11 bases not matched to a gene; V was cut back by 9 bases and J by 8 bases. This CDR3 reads CASDVSGRMGTQYF. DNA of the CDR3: TGCGCCAGTGACGTTAGCGGGAGGATGGGTACGCAGTATTTT.

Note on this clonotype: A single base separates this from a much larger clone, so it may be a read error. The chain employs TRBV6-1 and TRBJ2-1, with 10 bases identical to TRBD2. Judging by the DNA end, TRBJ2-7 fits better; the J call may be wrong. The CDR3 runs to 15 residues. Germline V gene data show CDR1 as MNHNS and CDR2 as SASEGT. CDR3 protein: CASSDLSGGVNEQYF. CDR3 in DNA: TGTGCCAGCAGTGATTTGAGCGGGGGGGTCAATGAGCAGTACTTC.

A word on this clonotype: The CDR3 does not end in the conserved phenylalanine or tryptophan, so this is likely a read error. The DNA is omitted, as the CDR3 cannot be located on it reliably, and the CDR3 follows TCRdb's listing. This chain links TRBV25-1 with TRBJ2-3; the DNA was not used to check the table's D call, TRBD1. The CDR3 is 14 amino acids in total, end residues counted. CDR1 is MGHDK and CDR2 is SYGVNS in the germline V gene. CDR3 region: CASSEQGSVGMGPA.

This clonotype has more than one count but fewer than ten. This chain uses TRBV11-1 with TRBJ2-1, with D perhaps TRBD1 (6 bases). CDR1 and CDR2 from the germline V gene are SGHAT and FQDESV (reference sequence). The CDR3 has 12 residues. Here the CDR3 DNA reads TGTGCAACAGGGATCTCCTACAATGAGCAGTTCTTC. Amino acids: CATGISYNEQFF.

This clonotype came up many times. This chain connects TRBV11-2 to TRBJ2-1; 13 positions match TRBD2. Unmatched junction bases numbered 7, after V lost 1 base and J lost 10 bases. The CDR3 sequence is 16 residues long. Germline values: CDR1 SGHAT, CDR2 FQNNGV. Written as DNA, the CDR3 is TGTGCCAGCAGCTTAGCCGGACTAGCGGGAGTTGGAGAGCAGTTCTTC. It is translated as CASSLAGLAGVGEQFF.

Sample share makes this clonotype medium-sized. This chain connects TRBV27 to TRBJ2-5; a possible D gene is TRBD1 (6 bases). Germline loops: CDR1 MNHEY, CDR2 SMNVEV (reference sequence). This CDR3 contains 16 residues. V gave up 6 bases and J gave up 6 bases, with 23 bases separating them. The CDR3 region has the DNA TGTGCCAGCAGCCCCACCGACAGGAACCCTGGGAAGACCCAGTACTTC. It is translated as CASSPTDRNPGKTQYF.

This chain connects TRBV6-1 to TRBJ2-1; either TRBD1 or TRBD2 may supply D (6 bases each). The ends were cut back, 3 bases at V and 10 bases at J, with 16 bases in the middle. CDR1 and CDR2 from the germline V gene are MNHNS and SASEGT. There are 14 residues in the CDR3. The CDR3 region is CASSDWGASHEQFF. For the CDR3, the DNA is TGTGCCAGCAGTGATTGGGGGGCGTCGCACGAGCAGTTCTTC.

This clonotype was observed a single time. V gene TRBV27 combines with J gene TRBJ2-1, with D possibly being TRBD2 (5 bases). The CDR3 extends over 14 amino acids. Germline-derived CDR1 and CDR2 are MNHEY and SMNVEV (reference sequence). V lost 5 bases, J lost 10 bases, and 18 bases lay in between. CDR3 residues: CASSTRGPPREQFF. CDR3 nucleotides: TGTGCCAGCAGTACCCGGGGTCCCCCTAGGGAGCAGTTCTTC.

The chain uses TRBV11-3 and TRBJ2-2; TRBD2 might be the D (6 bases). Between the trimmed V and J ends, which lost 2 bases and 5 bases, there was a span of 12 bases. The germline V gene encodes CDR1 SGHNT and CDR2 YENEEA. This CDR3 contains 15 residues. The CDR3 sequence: CASSLRRGGTGELFF. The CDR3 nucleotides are TGTGCCAGCAGCTTACGGCGGGGTGGGACCGGGGAGCTGTTTTTT. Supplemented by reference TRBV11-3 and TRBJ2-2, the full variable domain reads EAGVVQSPRYKIIEKKQPVAFWCNPISGHNTLYWYLQNLGQGPELLIRYENEEAVDDSQLPKDRFSAERLKGVDSTLKIQPAELGDSAVYLCASSLRRGGTGELFFGEGSRLTVL.

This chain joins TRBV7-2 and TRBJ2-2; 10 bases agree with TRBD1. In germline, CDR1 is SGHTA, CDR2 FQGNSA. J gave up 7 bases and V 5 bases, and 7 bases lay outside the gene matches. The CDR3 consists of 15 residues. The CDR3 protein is CASSPPTGGGGELFF. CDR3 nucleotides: TGTGCCAGCAGCCCACCGACAGGGGGCGGCGGGGAGCTGTTTTTT.

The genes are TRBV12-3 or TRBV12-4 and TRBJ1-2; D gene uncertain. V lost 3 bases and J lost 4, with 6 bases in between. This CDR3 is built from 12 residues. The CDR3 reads CASSLGSYGYTF. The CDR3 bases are TGTGCCAGCAGTTTGGGGTCCTATGGCTACACCTTC.

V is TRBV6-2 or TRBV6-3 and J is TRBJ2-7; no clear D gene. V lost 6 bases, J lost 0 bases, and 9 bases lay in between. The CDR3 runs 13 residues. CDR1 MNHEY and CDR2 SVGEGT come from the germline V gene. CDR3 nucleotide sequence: TGTGCCAGCAGATCGCCTCCCTCCTACGAGCAGTACTTC. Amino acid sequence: CASRSPPSYEQYF.

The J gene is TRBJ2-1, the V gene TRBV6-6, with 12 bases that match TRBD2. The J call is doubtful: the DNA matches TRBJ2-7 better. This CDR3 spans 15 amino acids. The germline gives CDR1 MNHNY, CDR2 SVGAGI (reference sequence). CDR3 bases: TGTGCCAGCAGCCAAACTAGCGGGGGGCGGTACGAGCAGTACTTC. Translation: CASSQTSGGRYEQYF.

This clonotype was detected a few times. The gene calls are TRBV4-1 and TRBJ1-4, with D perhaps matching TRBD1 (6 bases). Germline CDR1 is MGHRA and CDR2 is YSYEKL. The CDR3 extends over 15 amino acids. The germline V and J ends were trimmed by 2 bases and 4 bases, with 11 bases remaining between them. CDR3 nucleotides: TGCGCCAGCAGCCAAATGGGGGCAGATAATGAAAAACTGTTTTTT. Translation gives CASSQMGADNEKLFF.

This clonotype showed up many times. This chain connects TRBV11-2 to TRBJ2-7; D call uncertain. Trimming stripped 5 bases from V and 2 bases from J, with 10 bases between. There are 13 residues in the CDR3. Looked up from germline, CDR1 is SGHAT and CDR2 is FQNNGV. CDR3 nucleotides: TGTGCCAGCAGCCGATACAGAACCTACGAGCAGTACTTC. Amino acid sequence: CASSRYRTYEQYF.

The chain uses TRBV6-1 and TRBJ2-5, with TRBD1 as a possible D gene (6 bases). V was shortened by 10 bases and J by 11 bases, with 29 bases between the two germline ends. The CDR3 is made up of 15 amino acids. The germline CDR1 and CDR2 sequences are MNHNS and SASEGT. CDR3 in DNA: TGTGCCACCGACCCGGGACATCTTTCTTACAATGAGCAGTACTTC. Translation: CATDPGHLSYNEQYF.

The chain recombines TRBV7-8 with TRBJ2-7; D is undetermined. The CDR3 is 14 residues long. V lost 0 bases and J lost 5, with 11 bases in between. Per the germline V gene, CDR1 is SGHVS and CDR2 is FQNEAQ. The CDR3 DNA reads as TGTGCCAGCAGCTTAGCGACGGGTCCACACGAGCAGTACTTC. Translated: CASSLATGPHEQYF.

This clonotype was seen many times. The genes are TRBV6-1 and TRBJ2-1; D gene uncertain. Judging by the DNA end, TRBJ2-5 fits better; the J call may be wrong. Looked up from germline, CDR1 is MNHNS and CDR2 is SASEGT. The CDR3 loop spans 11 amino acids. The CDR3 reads CASSQGRTQYF. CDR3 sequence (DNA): TGTGCCAGCAGCCAAGGACGGACCCAGTACTTC.

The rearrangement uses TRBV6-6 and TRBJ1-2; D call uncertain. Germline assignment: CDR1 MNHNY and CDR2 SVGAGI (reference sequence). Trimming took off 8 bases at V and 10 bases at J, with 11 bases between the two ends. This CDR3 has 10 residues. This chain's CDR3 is CASAISDYTF. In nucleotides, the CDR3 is TGTGCCAGCGCCATTTCCGACTACACCTTC.

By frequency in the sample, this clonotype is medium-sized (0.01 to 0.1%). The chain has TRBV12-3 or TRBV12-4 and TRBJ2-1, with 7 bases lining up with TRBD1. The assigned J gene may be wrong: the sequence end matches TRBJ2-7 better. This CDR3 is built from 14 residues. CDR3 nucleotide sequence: TGTGCCAGCAGCCCCCAAGGGACAGCCTACGAGCAGTACTTC. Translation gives CASSPQGTAYEQYF.

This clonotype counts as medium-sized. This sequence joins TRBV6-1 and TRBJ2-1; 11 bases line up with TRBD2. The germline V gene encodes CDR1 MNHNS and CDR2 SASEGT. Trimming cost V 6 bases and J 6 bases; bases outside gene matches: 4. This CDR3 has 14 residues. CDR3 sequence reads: CASSRLAGTNEQFF. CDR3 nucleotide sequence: TGTGCCAGCAGCCGACTAGCGGGGACCAATGAGCAGTTCTTC.

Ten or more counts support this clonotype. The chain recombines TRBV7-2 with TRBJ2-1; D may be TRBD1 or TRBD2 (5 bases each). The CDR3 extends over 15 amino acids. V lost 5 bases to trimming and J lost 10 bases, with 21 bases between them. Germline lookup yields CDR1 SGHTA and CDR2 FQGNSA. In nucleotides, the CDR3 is TGTGCCAGCAGCCCTGGGGCAGGGAGCTCCTACGAGCAGTTCTTC. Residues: CASSPGAGSSYEQFF.

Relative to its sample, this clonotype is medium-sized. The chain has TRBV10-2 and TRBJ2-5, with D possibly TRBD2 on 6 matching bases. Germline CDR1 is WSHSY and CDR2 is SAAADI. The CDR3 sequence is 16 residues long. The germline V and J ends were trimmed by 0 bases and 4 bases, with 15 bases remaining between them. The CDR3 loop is CASSESLPPAGETQYF. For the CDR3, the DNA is TGCGCCAGCAGTGAGTCCCTTCCGCCAGCGGGAGAGACCCAGTACTTC.